This entry lists 8 T cell receptor beta chains sequenced from one sample in a study of T-cell reconstitution after alpha-beta-depleted transplantation in children. Preparation of the TCRbeta library used unique molecular identifiers. From the PCR reads, TCRdb called clonotypes with MiXCR, one entry per CDR3 protein. The sample has some 500,000 distinct CDR3 sequences, 30% to 35% seen once; the top ten hold around 2.4%. The sequencing used PBMCs from the stem cell graft donor, collected from the stem cell graft. The receptors derive from a human donor who donated a stem cell graft to a child with aplastic anemia.

This clonotype showed up just a few times. This chain connects TRBV6-2 or TRBV6-3 to TRBJ1-1; D gene uncertain. CDR1 is MNHEY and CDR2 is SVGEGT in the germline V gene. The CDR3 length is 14 residues. Trimming cost V 2 bases and J 5 bases, with 12 bases left between them. CDR3 sequence: CASSYRRQSTEAFF. CDR3 nucleotides: TGTGCCAGCAGTTACCGGCGACAATCAACTGAAGCTTTCTTT.

The DNA for the CDR3 is TGTGCCAGCAGTTCTGGGGGAGCCACAGATACGCAGTATTTT. It translates to CASSSGGATDTQYF. The chain joins TRBV12-3 or TRBV12-4 to TRBJ2-3; D may match TRBD1 or TRBD2 (5 bases each). The CDR3 loop spans 14 amino acids. The ends were cut back, 4 bases at V and 2 bases at J, with 10 bases in the middle.

V and J are TRBV25-1 and TRBJ2-1, with TRBD1 matching over 10 bases. This CDR3 region has 14 residues. The junction had 1 base not matched to a gene; V was cut back by 4 bases and J by 4 bases. Germline-derived CDR1 and CDR2 are MGHDK and SYGVNS. The CDR3 sequence is CASSGDRGYNEQFF. CDR3 DNA: TGTGCCAGCAGTGGGGACAGGGGTTACAATGAGCAGTTCTTC.

Of note for this clonotype: One end of the junction varies from germline; a read error may be responsible. The V gene is TRBV7-2, the J gene TRBJ2-2; 11 nucleotides line up with TRBD2. This CDR3 contains 15 residues. Germline loops: CDR1 SGHTA, CDR2 FQGNSA. The chain's CDR3 is CASSLAGGSTGELFF. As DNA, the CDR3 is TGCGCCAGCAGCTTAGCGGGAGGGTCCACCGGGGAGCTGTTTTTT.

This clonotype has more than one count but fewer than ten. This chain uses TRBV7-2 with TRBJ1-5, with 9 bases identical to TRBD1. V shed 4 bases, J shed 10 bases, and the junction held 8 bases outside the gene matches. Germline CDR1 and CDR2: SGHTA and FQGNSA. The CDR3 consists of 14 residues. This CDR3 is CASSSGQGVGPQHF. The CDR3 nucleotides are TGTGCCAGCAGCTCGGGACAGGGAGTGGGTCCCCAGCATTTT.

J is TRBJ2-1 and V is TRBV12-5; 10 bases are shared with TRBD1. CDR3 length: 18 residues. The trim removed 2 bases at V and 7 bases at J, leaving 14 bases unmatched. Germline values: CDR1 LGHNT, CDR2 FRNRAP. CDR3 in DNA: TGTGCTAGTGGTTTGCCCCCCTGGGAGACAGGGGGCCAGAATGAGCAGTTCTTC. Encoded protein: CASGLPPWETGGQNEQFF. Full variable domain (missing parts from reference TRBV12-5 and TRBJ2-1): DARVTQTPRHKVTEMGQEVTMRCQPILGHNTVFWYRQTMMQGLELLAYFRNRAPLDDSGMPKDRFSAEMPDATLATLKIQPSEPRDSAVYFCASGLPPWETGGQNEQFFGPGTRLTVL.

In its sample, this clonotype was seen a few times. V and J are TRBV12-3 or TRBV12-4 and TRBJ2-7, with 8 bases matching TRBD1. The J segment lost 4 bases and the V segment lost 1 base, leaving 6 bases of the junction unmatched. The CDR3 is 15 residues long. The CDR3 nucleotides read TGTGCCAGCAGTTTAGATGGACAGGGAAAGTACGAGCAGTACGTC. Translation: CASSLDGQGKYEQYV.

The gene calls are TRBV29-1 and TRBJ2-3; D gene uncertain. Germline V gene data show CDR1 as SQVTM and CDR2 as ANQGSEA. CDR3 length: 12 amino acids. Deletions cut 7 bases from V and 0 bases from J, with 8 bases between. The CDR3 reads CSAVPSTDTQYF. The CDR3 DNA follows: TGCAGCGCCGTACCTAGCACAGATACGCAGTATTTT.